The rows below give T cell receptor beta chains drawn from one sample of a study of T cell repertoires in cytomegalovirus infection. TCRdb analysed the reads with MiXCR anew, one entry per CDR3 protein. The table has 680,000 or so distinct CDR3 sequences, less than 40% seen once. The specimen sequenced was PBMCs. Receptors originate from a human donor in good health (CMV status not recorded). Some clones in this sample may be carry-over from other donors' samples. The CDR3 runs from the conserved cysteine through the conserved F or W. The order of the fields is J gene, clone size, V gene, D gene, CDR3 DNA, CDR3 protein. A D gene is named only where the DNA matches it firmly. Some rows have no size entry. The others give once, few or many, or a class for an expanded clone.

j_gene: TRBJ2-7
abundance: few
v_gene: TRBV29-1
d_gene: TRBD1
CDR3nt: TGCAGCGTCACTGTGACAGGGGGGGCCTACGAGCAGTACTTC
CDR3aa: CSVTVTGGAYEQYF

j_gene: TRBJ1-1
abundance: many
v_gene: TRBV7-2
d_gene: TRBD1
CDR3nt: TGTGCCAGCAGCTTAGGGACAGGGGCCCCTAGAGGCACTGAAGCTTTCTTT
CDR3aa: CASSLGTGAPRGTEAFF

j_gene: TRBJ2-6
abundance: once
v_gene: TRBV28
d_gene: NA
CDR3nt: TGTGCCAGCAGTCCACACGAAGGGATGGGGGCCAACGTCCTGACTTTC
CDR3aa: CASSPHEGMGANVLTF

j_gene: TRBJ1-1
abundance: NA
v_gene: TRBV24-1
d_gene: NA
CDR3nt: TGTGCCACCAGTGAAACGGACGGGAACACTGAAGCTTTCTTT
CDR3aa: CATSETDGNTEAFF

j_gene: TRBJ2-5
abundance: NA
v_gene: TRBV19
d_gene: TRBD1
CDR3nt: TGTGCCAGTAGTATAGTCGACAGGGTTTTCGAGACCCAGTACTTC
CDR3aa: CASSIVDRVFETQYF

j_gene: TRBJ2-4
abundance: NA
v_gene: TRBV20-1
d_gene: NA
CDR3nt: TGCAGTGCTAGAGATCAGGGTATAAAACCTCTACTAGCCAAAAACATTCAGTACTTC
CDR3aa: CSARDQGIKPLLAKNIQYF

j_gene: TRBJ1-4
abundance: NA
v_gene: TRBV6-1
d_gene: NA
CDR3nt: TGTGCCAGCAGTTTCCAGGGTCTGGCAACTAATGAAAAACTGTTTTTT
CDR3aa: CASSFQGLATNEKLFF

j_gene: TRBJ1-1
abundance: NA
v_gene: TRBV4-1
d_gene: TRBD1
CDR3nt: TGCGCCAGCAGCCAAGATAAGACGGGACAGGGTATGAACACTGAAGCTTTCTTT
CDR3aa: CASSQDKTGQGMNTEAFF

j_gene: TRBJ2-7
abundance: NA
v_gene: TRBV7-2
d_gene: TRBD2
CDR3nt: TGTGCCAGCAGCTTAGCTAATCGGCTAGCGGACCCCTACGAGCAGTACTTC
CDR3aa: CASSLANRLADPYEQYF

j_gene: TRBJ1-4
abundance: NA
v_gene: TRBV7-9
d_gene: NA
CDR3nt: TGTGCCAGCAGCTTAGGGGGCTATGAAAAACTGTTTTTT
CDR3aa: CASSLGGYEKLFF

j_gene: TRBJ1-4
abundance: few
v_gene: TRBV7-9
d_gene: NA
CDR3nt: TGTGCCAGCAGCTCGGGATTAACTAATGAAAAACTGTTTTTT
CDR3aa: CASSSGLTNEKLFF

j_gene: TRBJ2-5
abundance: many
v_gene: TRBV12-3/TRBV12-4
d_gene: TRBD1
CDR3nt: TGTGCCAGCAGTGTCCGACAGGGGAGGGAGACCCAGTACTTC
CDR3aa: CASSVRQGRETQYF

j_gene: TRBJ1-1
abundance: few
v_gene: TRBV11-2
d_gene: NA
CDR3nt: TGTGCCAGCAGCCGCGGGGAGGGGCGGATGCGGAACACTGAAGCTTTCTTT
CDR3aa: CASSRGEGRMRNTEAFF

j_gene: TRBJ2-1
abundance: few
v_gene: TRBV30
d_gene: NA
CDR3nt: TGTGCCTGGACGGCGGGGGCCGTGTACAATGAGCAGTTCTTC
CDR3aa: CAWTAGAVYNEQFF

j_gene: TRBJ2-7
abundance: once
v_gene: TRBV6-6
d_gene: TRBD2
CDR3nt: TGTTCCAGCAGACCCCTTGGGCCCTCCCGAGCGGGAGTAGATTGGTACTTC
CDR3aa: CSSRPLGPSRAGVDWYF

j_gene: TRBJ1-5
abundance: few
v_gene: TRBV6-2/TRBV6-3
d_gene: TRBD1
CDR3nt: TGTGCCAGCAGCTCGACAGGGGCCCTAATTCAGCCCCAGCATTTT
CDR3aa: CASSSTGALIQPQHF

j_gene: TRBJ2-1
abundance: few
v_gene: TRBV29-1
d_gene: TRBD2
CDR3nt: TGCAGCGTGGAGACTAGCGGATCCTACAATGAGCAGTTCTTC
CDR3aa: CSVETSGSYNEQFF

j_gene: TRBJ2-3
abundance: few
v_gene: TRBV28
d_gene: NA
CDR3nt: TGTGCCAGCAGTCGAGCAGGGATACCCACAGATACGCAGTATTTT
CDR3aa: CASSRAGIPTDTQYF

j_gene: TRBJ1-6
abundance: few
v_gene: TRBV25-1
d_gene: NA
CDR3nt: TGTGCCAGCAGTGGGGACGGTGACCTCAATAACTTCTATAATTCACCCCTCCACTTT
CDR3aa: CASSGDGDLNNFYNSPLHF

j_gene: TRBJ2-1
abundance: few
v_gene: TRBV7-6
d_gene: TRBD2
CDR3nt: TGTGCCAGCAGCTCTTCGACTAGCGGGAGGGCCTGGTCCTACAATGAGCAGTTCTTC
CDR3aa: CASSSSTSGRAWSYNEQFF

j_gene: TRBJ1-1
abundance: few
v_gene: TRBV7-2
d_gene: NA
CDR3nt: TGTGCCAGCAGCTCCGTTATGGGAAAAAACACTGAAGCTTTCTTT
CDR3aa: CASSSVMGKNTEAFF

j_gene: TRBJ2-1
abundance: once
v_gene: TRBV7-2
d_gene: NA
CDR3nt: TGTGCCAGCAGCTTAGCGTTTAATCGGGGGGCACGCCCCTACAATGAGCAGTTCTTC
CDR3aa: CASSLAFNRGARPYNEQFF

j_gene: TRBJ2-5
abundance: once
v_gene: TRBV27
d_gene: NA
CDR3nt: TGTGCCAGCAGGTTATATTCTTCGTTGGGCAGTATCCAAGAGACCCAGTACTTC
CDR3aa: CASRLYSSLGSIQETQYF

j_gene: TRBJ1-5
abundance: NA
v_gene: TRBV10-3
d_gene: NA
CDR3nt: TGTGCCACAGGACGGAGACAACCCAATCAGCCCCAGCATTTT
CDR3aa: CATGRRQPNQPQHF

j_gene: TRBJ2-3
abundance: few
v_gene: TRBV28
d_gene: NA
CDR3nt: TGTGCCAGCAGTTTATCAAGAGGACTCGATACGCAGTATTTT
CDR3aa: CASSLSRGLDTQYF

j_gene: TRBJ2-5
abundance: NA
v_gene: TRBV19
d_gene: TRBD2
CDR3nt: TGTGCCAGTAGTATCTACGTGGGCGGGGGGGCCCAAGAGACCCAGTACTTC
CDR3aa: CASSIYVGGGAQETQYF

j_gene: TRBJ1-5
abundance: NA
v_gene: TRBV12-3/TRBV12-4
d_gene: NA
CDR3nt: TGTGCAAGCAGTTTAGGGGTTAGCAATCAGCCCAAGCATTTT
CDR3aa: CASSLGVSNQPKHF